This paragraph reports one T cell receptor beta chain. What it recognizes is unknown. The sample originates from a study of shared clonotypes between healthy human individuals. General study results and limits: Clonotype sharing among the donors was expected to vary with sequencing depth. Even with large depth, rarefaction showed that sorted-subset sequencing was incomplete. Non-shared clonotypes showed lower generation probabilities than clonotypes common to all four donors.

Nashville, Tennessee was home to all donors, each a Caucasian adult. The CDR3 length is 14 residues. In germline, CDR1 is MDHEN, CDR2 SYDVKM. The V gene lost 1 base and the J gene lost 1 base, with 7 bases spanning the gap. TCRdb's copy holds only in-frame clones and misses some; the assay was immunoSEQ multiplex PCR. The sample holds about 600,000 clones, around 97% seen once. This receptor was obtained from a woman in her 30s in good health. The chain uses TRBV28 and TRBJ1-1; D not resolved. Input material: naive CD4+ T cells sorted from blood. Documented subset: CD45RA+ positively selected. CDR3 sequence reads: CASSLSLPNTEAFF. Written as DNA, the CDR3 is TGTGCCAGCAGTTTATCCCTTCCGAACACTGAAGCTTTCTTT.